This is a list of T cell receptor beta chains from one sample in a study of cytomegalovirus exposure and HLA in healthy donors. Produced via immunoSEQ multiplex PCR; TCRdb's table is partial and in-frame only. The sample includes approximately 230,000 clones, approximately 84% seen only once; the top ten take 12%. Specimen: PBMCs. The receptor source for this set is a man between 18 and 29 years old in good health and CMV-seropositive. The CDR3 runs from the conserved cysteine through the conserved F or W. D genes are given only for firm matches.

TGCGCCAGTAGTAGGGGACCTTACAATGAGCAGTTCTTC	CASSRGPYNEQFF	TRBV19	.	TRBJ2-1
TGTGCCAGCAGCCCCCTATGGGCGGGAGCCACCGGGGAGCTGTTTTTT	CASSPLWAGATGELFF	TRBV7-9	TRBD2	TRBJ2-2
TGTGCCAGCAGTGAAGGGCAGACCACAGATACGCAGTATTTT	CASSEGQTTDTQYF	TRBV25-1	.	TRBJ2-3
TGCGCCAGCAGCCAAGGGCAGGGTGGGTACAATGAGCAGTTCTTC	CASSQGQGGYNEQFF	TRBV4-1	.	TRBJ2-1
TGTGCCAGCAACACCTTTCGGGGGGCTGAAGCTTTCTTT	CASNTFRGAEAFF	TRBV14	.	TRBJ1-1
TGTGCCAGCAGCATCGACACCACAGATACGCAGTATTTT	CASSIDTTDTQYF	TRBV5-4	.	TRBJ2-3
TGTGCCAGCAGACCTTATAGCAATCAGCCCCAGCATTTT	CASRPYSNQPQHF	TRBV6-6	.	TRBJ1-5
TGTGCCAGCAGAGAACAGGGGGCCTATGGCTACACCTTC	CASREQGAYGYTF	TRBV11-3	TRBD1	TRBJ1-2
TGTGCCAGCAGTTTACGAAGCGGGACTGCCAATGAGCAGTTCTTC	CASSLRSGTANEQFF	TRBV27	TRBD2	TRBJ2-1
TGCGCCAGCAGCCAAATCGGTGACAATGAGCAGTTCTTC	CASSQIGDNEQFF	TRBV4-1	.	TRBJ2-1
TGTGCCAGCAGTCTACAGGGAGGACAGGAGACCCAGTACTTC	CASSLQGGQETQYF	TRBV27	.	TRBJ2-5
TGTGCCAGCAGTTTCTTTGGTTTCCAGGGATACCAAGAGACCCAGTACTTC	CASSFFGFQGYQETQYF	TRBV28	.	TRBJ2-5
TGTGCCAGCAGCCGTACTACCCAAGAGACCCAGTACTTC	CASSRTTQETQYF	TRBV7-9	.	TRBJ2-5
TGTGCTAGTGGTTTGGTACCGTGGACTGAAGCTTTCTTT	CASGLVPWTEAFF	TRBV12-5	.	TRBJ1-1
TGTGCCAGCAGCTCCTCAGGGTACGAGCAGTACTTC	CASSSSGYEQYF	TRBV7-2	.	TRBJ2-7
TGTGCCAGCAGTTTAGACAGAGTAACGAATCAGCCCCAGCATTTT	CASSLDRVTNQPQHF	TRBV27	.	TRBJ1-5
TGTGCCAGCAGCTTAATGGAAGGGATCAATGAGCAGTTCTTC	CASSLMEGINEQFF	TRBV5-6	.	TRBJ2-1
TGTGCCAGCAGTGATCAGGGGGCTTACGGGGAGCTGTTTTTT	CASSDQGAYGELFF	TRBV6-1	TRBD1	TRBJ2-2
TGTGCCAGAGGAGGGGAACAGGGGGCTGCCTATGGCTACACCTTC	CARGGEQGAAYGYTF	TRBV2	TRBD1	TRBJ1-2
TGTGCCAGCTCCGGCCCACAGTCTCCAAACTATGGCTACACCTTC	CASSGPQSPNYGYTF	TRBV18	.	TRBJ1-2
TGTGCCAGCAGTTTAGCGGGACTAGCTTCGGGCACCGGGGAGCTGTTTTTT	CASSLAGLASGTGELFF	TRBV27	TRBD2	TRBJ2-2
TGTGCCAGCAGCTACGGGCGGAATCCTAACTATGGCTACACCTTC	CASSYGRNPNYGYTF	TRBV6-5	.	TRBJ1-2
TGTGCCAGCAAGACGTTGAACACTGAAGCTTTCTTT	CASKTLNTEAFF	TRBV2	.	TRBJ1-1
TGTGCCAGCAGTGATGCGGGAGGCTCCTACAATGAGCAGTTCTTC	CASSDAGGSYNEQFF	TRBV6-4	TRBD2	TRBJ2-1
TGTGCCAGCACCCCCCCCGGAACTGGAAACACCATATATTTT	CASTPPGTGNTIYF	TRBV28	.	TRBJ1-3
TGTGCCTGGAGTGGACACTCGGGAGGGGGGAATGAGCAGTTCTTC	CAWSGHSGGGNEQFF	TRBV30	TRBD2	TRBJ2-1
TGTGCCAGCAGTTTAGGAATTAACTATGGCTACACCTTC	CASSLGINYGYTF	TRBV27	.	TRBJ1-2